The 10 T cell receptor beta chains below come from one sample, sequenced in a study of early T cells in non-severe SARS-CoV-2 infection. TCRdb redid the calling of the 5' RACE reads with MiXCR, one entry per CDR3 protein. Among approximately 110,000 distinct CDR3 sequences listed, 14% to 15% were seen once. The sequencing sample was made of whole blood. These TCRs come from an adult who was a healthcare worker with PCR-confirmed SARS-CoV-2 infection or an uninfected control (not recorded which).

This clonotype was seen more than once but under ten times. This sequence joins TRBV9 and TRBJ2-3; 7 bases agree with TRBD2. Germline trimming cut 3 bases from V and 1 base from J; bases unmatched to any gene: 8. The CDR3 extends over 16 amino acids. Germline values: CDR1 SGDLS, CDR2 YYNGEE. In DNA form, the CDR3 reads TGTGCCAGCAGCGCGACCCCTGCGGGGGGCACAGATACGCAGTATTTT. Encoded protein: CASSATPAGGTDTQYF.

This clonotype was recorded many times. V gene TRBV2 combines with J gene TRBJ2-1; D possibly corresponds to TRBD1 (5 bases). The CDR3 consists of 12 residues. The germline V and J ends were trimmed by 4 bases and 6 bases, with 7 bases remaining between them. Germline CDR1 and CDR2: SNHLY and FYNNEI. CDR3 nucleotide sequence: TGTGCCAGCAGTGCGCAGGGCAATGAGCAGTTCTTC. Translating it yields CASSAQGNEQFF.

The gene calls are TRBV5-1 and TRBJ2-1, with TRBD2 matching 7 bases. The germline gives CDR1 SGHRS, CDR2 YFSETQ. The J segment lost 8 bases and the V segment lost 4 bases, leaving 9 bases of the junction unmatched. There are 14 residues in the CDR3. The CDR3 region is CASSGGSLADEQFF. Here the CDR3 DNA reads TGCGCCAGCAGCGGCGGGAGCCTTGCGGATGAGCAGTTCTTC.

This clonotype appeared a few times. This chain joins TRBV9 and TRBJ2-3; 7 nucleotides match TRBD2. CDR1 is SGDLS, CDR2 YYNGEE, per germline. The CDR3 is 15 residues long. V lost 0 bases, J lost 3 bases, and 4 bases stayed unmatched. The CDR3 reads CASSVDVGGTDTQYF. CDR3 in DNA: TGTGCCAGCAGCGTAGATGTGGGGGGGACAGATACGCAGTATTTT.

This clonotype was picked up many times. The chain carries TRBV4-1 and TRBJ1-6, with D uncertain. Trimming took off 5 bases at V and 2 bases at J, with 13 bases between the two ends. Germline CDR1 reads MGHRA; CDR2 reads YSYEKL. The CDR3 spans 16 residues. The CDR3 DNA sequence: TGCGCCAGCAGCTCTCCTGCTGAGACCTATAATTCACCCCTCCACTTT. This sequence encodes CASSSPAETYNSPLHF.

A remark on this clonotype: One junction end disagrees with the germline gene, perhaps due to a read error. V gene TRBV7-9 combines with J gene TRBJ2-5, with 10 bases lining up with TRBD2. From germline, CDR1 is SEHNR and CDR2 FQNEAQ (reference sequence). The CDR3 has 14 residues. CDR3 coding DNA: TGTGCCAGCACCTTAGTAGAGCGGGAGGGGACCCAGTACTTC. This encodes CASTLVEREGTQYF.

The genes are TRBV5-4 and TRBJ2-2, with D perhaps being TRBD1 or TRBD2 (5 bases each). The V gene lost 3 bases and the J gene lost 3 bases, with 15 bases spanning the gap. The germline V gene has CDR1 SGHNT and CDR2 YYREEE (reference sequence). The CDR3 spans 16 residues. The CDR3 DNA follows: TGTGCCAGCAGCTCTAACTCCGGGACCTACACCGGGGAGCTGTTTTTT. Its translation is CASSSNSGTYTGELFF. The full variable domain, with the rest looked up from reference TRBV5-4 and TRBJ2-2, is ETGVTQSPTHLIKTRGQQVTLRCSSQSGHNTVSWYQQALGQGPQFIFQYYREEENGRGNFPPRFSGLQFPNYSSELNVNALELDDSALYLCASSSNSGTYTGELFFGEGSRLTVL.

The rearrangement links TRBV9 to TRBJ2-2; no reliable D call. The CDR3 has 15 residues. Trimming cost V 1 base and J 4 bases, with 11 bases left between them. Germline CDR1 SGDLS, CDR2 YYNGEE. In nucleotides, the CDR3 is TGTGCCAGCAGCGTAACGCGACAACCCACCGGGGAGCTGTTTTTT. Translating gives CASSVTRQPTGELFF.

This clonotype was observed a few times. The V and J genes are TRBV27 and TRBJ2-3, with a tentative D call TRBD1 (6 bases). Trimming took off 2 bases at V and 2 bases at J, with 11 bases between the two ends. CDR1 is MNHEY, CDR2 SMNVEV, per germline (reference sequence). This CDR3 region has 15 residues. The chain's CDR3 is CASSLLTGITDTQYF. The CDR3, as DNA: TGTGCCAGCAGTTTACTGACAGGAATCACAGATACGCAGTATTTT.

In this sample, this clonotype turned up a few times. CDR3 in amino acids: CAWRLGHNEQFF. Written as DNA, the CDR3 is TGTGCCTGGAGACTTGGACACAATGAGCAGTTCTTC. The chain recombines TRBV30 with TRBJ2-1, with no clear D. Trimming took 3 bases from V and 5 from J, leaving 8 bases between them. Per germline, CDR1 GTSNPN and CDR2 SVGIG (reference sequence). CDR3 length: 12 residues.